This T cell receptor beta chain was found in a study of early stage breast cancer tumors. This clone showed up just a few times. V was pared by 6 bases and J by 5 bases, with 17 bases between. The CDR3 loop spans 15 amino acids. Germline CDR1 is MNHNS and CDR2 is SASEGT. The assay was immunoSEQ multiplex PCR, and TCRdb's table has in-frame clones only and misses some. This table has some 5,000 clones, 64% appearing once. The sequenced sample consisted of breast tumor tissue. V gene TRBV6-1 combines with J gene TRBJ2-1; D is perhaps TRBD1 (6 bases). The sequence was obtained from a person in their fifties with breast cancer. CDR3 in DNA: TGTGCCAGCAGGTTACAGGGAGAGGGCCACAATGAGCAGTTCTTC. Translation: CASRLQGEGHNEQFF.